What follows are 11 T cell receptor beta chains derived from one specimen sequenced in a study of T cell responses to AZD1222 COVID-19 vaccine. Using immunoSEQ multiplex PCR, the repertoire was profiled, and TCRdb retains in-frame clones only, with some absent. The data hold 100,000 or so clones, with roughly 90% observed a single time. Specimen: peripheral blood, collected on day 0 of AZD1222 vaccination. The receptors were sampled from an adult in good health.

J is TRBJ1-6 and V is TRBV6-2 or TRBV6-3; TRBD1 matches at 8 bases. After removal of 5 bases from V and 11 bases from J, the junction contained 8 bases not matched to a gene. This CDR3 is 14 amino acids long. Per the germline V gene, CDR1 is MNHEY and CDR2 is SVGEGT. The CDR3 loop is CASSTTGARTPLHF. The CDR3 DNA is TGTGCCAGCAGTACGACAGGGGCCCGAACACCCCTCCACTTT.

J is TRBJ1-1 and V is TRBV6-5; no reliable D call. The length of the CDR3 is 16 residues. V was trimmed by 0 bases and J by 1 base, leaving 12 bases between them. Germline CDR1 reads MNHEY; CDR2 reads SVGAGI. The CDR3 nucleotides read TGTGCCAGCAGTTACTCGATTGTCACCCAGAACACTGAAGCTTTCTTT. Amino acids: CASSYSIVTQNTEAFF.

The chain recombines TRBV5-1 with TRBJ1-1; D remains ambiguous. CDR1 and CDR2 from the germline V gene are SGHRS and YFSETQ. The ends were cut back, 6 bases at V and 3 bases at J, with 15 bases in the middle. The CDR3 contains 14 residues. The CDR3 DNA is TGCGCCAGCAAGGAGGTCAGCGGGGACACTGAAGCTTTCTTT. Amino acids: CASKEVSGDTEAFF.

The chain couples TRBV7-9 to TRBJ2-2; D remains unclear. The V gene lost 7 bases and the J gene lost 5 bases, with 17 bases spanning the gap. This CDR3 has 15 residues. Germline values: CDR1 SEHNR, CDR2 FQNEAQ (reference sequence). The CDR3 DNA sequence: TGTGCCAGCACCCGTGCTACCTACGATACCGGGGAGCTGTTTTTT. Translated, it gives CASTRATYDTGELFF.

This clone has only a few counts. The rearrangement joins TRBV4-2 to TRBJ1-5, with D unclear. This CDR3 has 14 residues. From germline, CDR1 is LGHNA and CDR2 YNFKEQ. With 1 base removed from V and 5 bases from J, the gap between germline ends came to 9 bases. CDR3 nucleotide sequence: TGTGCCAGCAGCCAAGTCCGGCAGGATCAGCCCCAGCATTTT. It codes for CASSQVRQDQPQHF.

The chain joins TRBV28 to TRBJ2-3; the match to TRBD1 covers 9 bases. The V and J ends lost 2 bases and 6 bases, in that order; junction bases with no gene match: 12. Germline-derived CDR1 and CDR2 are MDHEN and SYDVKM. The length of the CDR3 is 17 residues. Here the CDR3 DNA reads TGTGCCAGCAGTTTAGGTCTTCGGACAGGGGATAGGGATACGCAGTATTTT. It yields the protein CASSLGLRTGDRDTQYF.

The chain has TRBV28 and TRBJ1-2, with D possibly TRBD1 on 5 matching bases. Looked up from germline, CDR1 is MDHEN and CDR2 is SYDVKM. The germline V and J ends were trimmed by 2 bases and 4 bases, with 14 bases remaining between them. The CDR3 length is 15 residues. This chain's CDR3 is CASSLMIKGSYGYTF. Written as DNA, the CDR3 is TGTGCCAGCAGTTTAATGATAAAGGGGAGCTATGGCTACACCTTC.

The gene calls are TRBV11-2 and TRBJ2-1; no clear D gene. Trimming pared 5 bases from V and 5 bases from J, leaving 10 bases between. The CDR3 has 13 residues. Germline V CDR1 and CDR2: SGHAT, FQNNGV. The CDR3 is CASSRPRDNEQFF. CDR3 bases: TGTGCCAGCAGCCGACCTAGGGACAATGAGCAGTTCTTC.

The genes are TRBV7-9 and TRBJ2-2; 8 bases line up with TRBD1. With V trimmed by 7 bases and J by 7 bases, 8 bases remained unmatched. From germline, CDR1 is SEHNR and CDR2 FQNEAQ (reference sequence). CDR3 length: 14 residues. CDR3 protein: CASTLDRAGGELFF. The CDR3 DNA follows: TGTGCCAGCACCCTGGACAGGGCGGGCGGGGAGCTGTTTTTT. The whole variable domain, filled in from reference TRBV7-9 and TRBJ2-2, reads DTGVSQNPRHKITKRGQNVTFRCDPISEHNRLYWYRQTLGQGPEFLTYFQNEAQLEKSRLLSDRFSAERPKGSFSTLEIQRTEQGDSAMYLCASTLDRAGGELFFGEGSRLTVL.

The chain joins TRBV5-1 to TRBJ1-1; a possible D gene is TRBD1 (6 bases). The V gene's germline CDR1 is SGHRS and CDR2 YFSETQ. The germline V and J ends were trimmed by 3 bases and 4 bases, with 16 bases remaining between them. This CDR3 region has 15 residues. The CDR3 spells CASSWTARAGTEAFF. CDR3 DNA: TGCGCCAGCAGCTGGACAGCCCGGGCGGGCACTGAAGCTTTCTTT.

This sequence joins TRBV6-2 or TRBV6-3 and TRBJ2-3; D gene unclear. Trimming pared 5 bases from V and 2 bases from J, leaving 8 bases between. This CDR3 spans 13 amino acids. Germline loops: CDR1 MNHEY, CDR2 SVGEGT. As DNA, the CDR3 is TGTGCCAGCAGTAGCTGGGACACAGATACGCAGTATTTT. Its protein is CASSSWDTDTQYF.